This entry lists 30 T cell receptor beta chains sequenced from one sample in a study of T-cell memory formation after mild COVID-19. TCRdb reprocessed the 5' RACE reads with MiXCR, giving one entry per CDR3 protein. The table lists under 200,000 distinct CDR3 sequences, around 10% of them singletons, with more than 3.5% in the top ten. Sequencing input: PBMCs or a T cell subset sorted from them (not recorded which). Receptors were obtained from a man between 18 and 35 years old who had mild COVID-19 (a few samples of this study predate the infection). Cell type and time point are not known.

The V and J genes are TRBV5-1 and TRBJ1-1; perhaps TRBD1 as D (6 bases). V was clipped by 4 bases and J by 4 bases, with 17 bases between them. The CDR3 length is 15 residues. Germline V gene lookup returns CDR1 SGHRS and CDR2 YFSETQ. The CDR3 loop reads CASSLMDSGGTEAFF. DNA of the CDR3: TGCGCCAGCAGCCTTATGGACAGTGGGGGCACTGAAGCTTTCTTT.

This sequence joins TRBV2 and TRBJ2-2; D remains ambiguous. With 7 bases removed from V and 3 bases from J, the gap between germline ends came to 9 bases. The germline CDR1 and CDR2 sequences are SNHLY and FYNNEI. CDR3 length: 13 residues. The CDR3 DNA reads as TGTGCCAGCATCGAGACGTACACCGGGGAGCTGTTTTTT. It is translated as CASIETYTGELFF.

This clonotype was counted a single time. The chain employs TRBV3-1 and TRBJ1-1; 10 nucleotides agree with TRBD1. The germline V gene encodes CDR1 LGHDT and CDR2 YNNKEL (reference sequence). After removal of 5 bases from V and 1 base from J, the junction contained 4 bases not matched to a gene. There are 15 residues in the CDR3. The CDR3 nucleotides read TGTGCCAGCAGCGGACGGGACAGGGGGAACACTGAAGCTTTCTTT. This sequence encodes CASSGRDRGNTEAFF.

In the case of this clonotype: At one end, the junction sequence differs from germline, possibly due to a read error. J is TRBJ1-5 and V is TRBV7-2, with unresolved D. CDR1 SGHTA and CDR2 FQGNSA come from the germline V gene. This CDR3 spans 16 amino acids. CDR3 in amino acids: CASSFSGSGSNQHQHF. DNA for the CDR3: TGTGCCAGCAGCTTTTCGGGGTCCGGGAGCAATCAGCACCAGCATTTT. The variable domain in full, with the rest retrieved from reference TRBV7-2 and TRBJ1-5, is GAGVSQSPSNKVTEKGKDVELRCDPISGHTALYWYRQSLGQGLEFLIYFQGNSAPDKSGLPSDRFSAERTGGSVSTLTIQRTQQEDSAVYLCASSFSGSGSNQHQHFGDGTRLSIL.

As DNA, the CDR3 is TGTGCCAGCTCAGCCGGACGTAGCTCCTACGAGCAGTACGTC. Translation: CASSAGRSSYEQYV. The rearrangement links TRBV18 to TRBJ2-7, with D unresolved. V dropped 5 bases and J dropped 0 bases, with 11 bases sitting between them. The germline CDR1 and CDR2 sequences are KGHSH and LQKENI. The CDR3 contains 14 residues.

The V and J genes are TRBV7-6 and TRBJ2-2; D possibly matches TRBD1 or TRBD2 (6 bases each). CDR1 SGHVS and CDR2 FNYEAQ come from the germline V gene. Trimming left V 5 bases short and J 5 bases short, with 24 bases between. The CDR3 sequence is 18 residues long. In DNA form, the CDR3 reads TGTGCCAGCAGCACCACGTGGGGGGACATAGATTCAACCGGGGAGCTGTTTTTT. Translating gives CASSTTWGDIDSTGELFF.

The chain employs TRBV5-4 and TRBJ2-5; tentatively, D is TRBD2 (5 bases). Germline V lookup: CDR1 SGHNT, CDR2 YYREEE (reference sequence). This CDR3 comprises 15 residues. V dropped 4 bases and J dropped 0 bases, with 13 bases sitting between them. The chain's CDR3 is CASSRDSGYQETQYF. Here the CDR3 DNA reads TGTGCCAGCAGCCGAGACTCGGGGTACCAAGAGACCCAGTACTTC.

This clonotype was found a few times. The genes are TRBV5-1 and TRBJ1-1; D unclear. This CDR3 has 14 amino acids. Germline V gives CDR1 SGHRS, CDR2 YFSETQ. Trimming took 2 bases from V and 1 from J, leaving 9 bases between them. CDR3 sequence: CASSLGSGNTEAFF. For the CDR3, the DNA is TGCGCCAGCAGCTTAGGCTCGGGGAACACTGAAGCTTTCTTT.

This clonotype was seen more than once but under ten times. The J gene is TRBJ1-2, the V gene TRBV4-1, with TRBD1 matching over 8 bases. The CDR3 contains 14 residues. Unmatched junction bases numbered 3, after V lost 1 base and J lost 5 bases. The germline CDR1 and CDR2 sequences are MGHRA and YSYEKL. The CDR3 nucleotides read TGCGCCAGCAGCCAAGGGACAGGGCGTTATGGCTACACCTTC. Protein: CASSQGTGRYGYTF.

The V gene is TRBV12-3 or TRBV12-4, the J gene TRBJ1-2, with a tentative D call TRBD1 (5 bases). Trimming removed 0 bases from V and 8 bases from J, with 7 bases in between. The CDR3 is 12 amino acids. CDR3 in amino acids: CASSLAGVGYTF. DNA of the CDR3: TGTGCCAGCAGTTTAGCGGGGGTCGGCTACACCTTC.

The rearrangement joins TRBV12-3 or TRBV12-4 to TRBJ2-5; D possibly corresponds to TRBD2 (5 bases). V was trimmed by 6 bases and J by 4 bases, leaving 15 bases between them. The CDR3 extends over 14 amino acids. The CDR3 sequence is CASSRSGVRETQYF. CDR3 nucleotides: TGTGCCAGCAGCCGCTCCGGGGTCCGAGAGACCCAGTACTTC.

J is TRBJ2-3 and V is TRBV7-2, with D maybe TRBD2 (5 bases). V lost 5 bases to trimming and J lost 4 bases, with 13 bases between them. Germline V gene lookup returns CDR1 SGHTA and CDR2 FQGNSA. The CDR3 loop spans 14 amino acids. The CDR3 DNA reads TGTGCCAGCAGCGCGGGCCCCGTCGCAGATACGCAGTATTTT. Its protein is CASSAGPVADTQYF.

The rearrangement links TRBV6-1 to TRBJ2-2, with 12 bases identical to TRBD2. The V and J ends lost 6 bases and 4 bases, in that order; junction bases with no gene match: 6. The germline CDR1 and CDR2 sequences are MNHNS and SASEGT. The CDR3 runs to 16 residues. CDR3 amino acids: CASRLAGGLFTGELFF. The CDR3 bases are TGTGCCAGCAGGCTAGCGGGGGGGCTATTCACCGGGGAGCTGTTTTTT.

CDR3 protein: CASSLTSYEQYF. The DNA of the CDR3 is TGTGCCAGCAGCTTGACCTCCTACGAGCAGTACTTC. The chain carries TRBV5-6 and TRBJ2-7; D unclear. CDR3 size: 12 residues. Germline CDR1 SGHDT, CDR2 YYEEEE. V lost 1 base to trimming and J lost 0 bases, with 2 bases between them. Full variable domain (outside the CDR3, taken from reference TRBV5-6 and TRBJ2-7): DAGVTQSPTHLIKTRGQQVTLRCSPKSGHDTVSWYQQALGQGPQFIFQYYEEEERQRGNFPDRFSGHQFPNYSSELNVNALLLGDSALYLCASSLTSYEQYFGPGTRLTVT.

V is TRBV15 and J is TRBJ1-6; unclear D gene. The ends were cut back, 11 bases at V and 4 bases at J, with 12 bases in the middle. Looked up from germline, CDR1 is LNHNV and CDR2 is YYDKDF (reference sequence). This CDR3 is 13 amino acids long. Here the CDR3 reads CAARTEYNSPLHF. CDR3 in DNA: TGTGCCGCACGGACGGAGTATAATTCACCCCTCCACTTT.

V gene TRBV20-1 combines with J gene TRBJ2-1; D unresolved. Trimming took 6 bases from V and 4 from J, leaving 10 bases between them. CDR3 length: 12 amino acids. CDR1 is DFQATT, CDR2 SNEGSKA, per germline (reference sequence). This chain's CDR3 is CSAQSQYNEQFF. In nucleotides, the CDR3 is TGCAGTGCCCAATCCCAGTACAATGAGCAGTTCTTC.

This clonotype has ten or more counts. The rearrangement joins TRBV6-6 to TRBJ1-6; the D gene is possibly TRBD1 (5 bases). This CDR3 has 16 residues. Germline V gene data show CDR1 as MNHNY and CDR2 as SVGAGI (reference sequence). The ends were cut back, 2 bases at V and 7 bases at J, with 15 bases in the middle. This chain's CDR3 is CASSYLTGTGNSPLHF. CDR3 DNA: TGTGCCAGCAGTTACCTTACCGGGACCGGGAATTCACCCCTCCACTTT.

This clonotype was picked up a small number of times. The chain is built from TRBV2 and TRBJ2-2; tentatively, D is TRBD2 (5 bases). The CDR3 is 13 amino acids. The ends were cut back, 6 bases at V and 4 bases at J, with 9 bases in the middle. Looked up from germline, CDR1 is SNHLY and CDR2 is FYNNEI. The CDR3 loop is CASRAEATGELFF. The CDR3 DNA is TGTGCCAGCAGAGCGGAAGCCACCGGGGAGCTGTTTTTT.

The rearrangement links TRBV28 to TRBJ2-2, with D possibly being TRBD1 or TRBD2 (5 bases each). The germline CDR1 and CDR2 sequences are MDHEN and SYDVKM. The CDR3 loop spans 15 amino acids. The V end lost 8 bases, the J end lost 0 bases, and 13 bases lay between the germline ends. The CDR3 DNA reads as TGTGCCAGCTTTGGGACCAGAGCGAACACCGGGGAGCTGTTTTTT. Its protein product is CASFGTRANTGELFF.

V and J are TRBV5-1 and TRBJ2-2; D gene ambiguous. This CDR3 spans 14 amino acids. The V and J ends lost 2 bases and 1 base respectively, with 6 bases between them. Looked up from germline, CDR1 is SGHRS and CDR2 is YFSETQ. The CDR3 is CASSLNGNTGELFF. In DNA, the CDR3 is TGCGCCAGCAGCTTAAATGGGAACACCGGGGAGCTGTTTTTT.

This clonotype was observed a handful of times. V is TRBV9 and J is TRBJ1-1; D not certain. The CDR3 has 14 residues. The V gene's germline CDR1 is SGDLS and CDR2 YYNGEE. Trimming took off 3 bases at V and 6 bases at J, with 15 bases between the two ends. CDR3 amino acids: CASSALGGLSEAFF. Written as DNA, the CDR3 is TGTGCCAGCAGCGCGCTAGGTGGTCTCTCTGAAGCTTTCTTT. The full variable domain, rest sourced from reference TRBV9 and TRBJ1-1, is DSGVTQTPKHLITATGQRVTLRCSPRSGDLSVYWYQQSLDQGLQFLIQYYNGEERAKGNILERFSAQQFPDLHSELNLSSLELGDSALYFCASSALGGLSEAFFGQGTRLTVV.

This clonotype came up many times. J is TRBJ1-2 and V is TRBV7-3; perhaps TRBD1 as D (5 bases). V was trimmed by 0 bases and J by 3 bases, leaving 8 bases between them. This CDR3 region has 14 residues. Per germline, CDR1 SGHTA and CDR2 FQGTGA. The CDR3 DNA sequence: TGTGCCAGCAGCTTAACGGGGGGTGACTATGGCTACACCTTC. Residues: CASSLTGGDYGYTF. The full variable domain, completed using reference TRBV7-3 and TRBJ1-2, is GAGVSQTPSNKVTEKGKYVELRCDPISGHTALYWYRQSLGQGPEFLIYFQGTGAADDSGLPNDRFFAVRPEGSVSTLKIQRTERGDSAVYLCASSLTGGDYGYTFGSGTRLTVV.

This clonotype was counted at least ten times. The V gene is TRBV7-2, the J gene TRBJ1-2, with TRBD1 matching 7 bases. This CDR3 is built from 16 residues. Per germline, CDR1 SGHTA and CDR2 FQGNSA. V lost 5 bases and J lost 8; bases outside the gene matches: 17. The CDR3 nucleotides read TGTGCCAGCAGCCCCCGAACCCGGACAGGTGTGGGAGGCTACACCTTC. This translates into CASSPRTRTGVGGYTF.

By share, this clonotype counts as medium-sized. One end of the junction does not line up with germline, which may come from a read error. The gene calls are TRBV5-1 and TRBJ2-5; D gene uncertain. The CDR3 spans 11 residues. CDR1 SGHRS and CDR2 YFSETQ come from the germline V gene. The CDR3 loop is CASSFEETQYF. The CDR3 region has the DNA TGTGCCAGCAGCTTCGAAGAGACCCAGTACTTC. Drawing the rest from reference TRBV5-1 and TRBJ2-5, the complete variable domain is KAGVTQTPRYLIKTRGQQVTLSCSPISGHRSVSWYQQTPGQGLQFLFEYFSETQRNKGNFPGRFSGRQFSNSRSEMNVSTLELGDSALYLCASSFEETQYFGPGTRLLVL.

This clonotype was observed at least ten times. The CDR3 is CASSLRGGEETQYF. The CDR3 nucleotides read TGTGCCAGCAGTTTAAGGGGAGGTGAAGAGACCCAGTACTTC. The gene calls are TRBV12-3 or TRBV12-4 and TRBJ2-5; D possibly corresponds to TRBD2 (6 bases). Between the trimmed V and J ends, which lost 2 bases and 3 bases, there was a span of 10 bases. CDR3 length equals 14 residues.

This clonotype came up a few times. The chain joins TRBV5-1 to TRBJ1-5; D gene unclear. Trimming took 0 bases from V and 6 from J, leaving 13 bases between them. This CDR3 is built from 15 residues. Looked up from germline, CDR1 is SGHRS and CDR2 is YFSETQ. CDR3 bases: TGCGCCAGCAGCTTGGGGCCTGGGTTCACTCAGCCCCAGCATTTT. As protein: CASSLGPGFTQPQHF.

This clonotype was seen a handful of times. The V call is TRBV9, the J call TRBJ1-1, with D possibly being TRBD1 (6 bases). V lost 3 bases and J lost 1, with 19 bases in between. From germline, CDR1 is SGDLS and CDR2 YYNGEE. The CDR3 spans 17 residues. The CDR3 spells CASSGRVRGRSNTEAFF. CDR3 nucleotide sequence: TGTGCCAGCAGCGGACGCGTCAGGGGAAGATCGAACACTGAAGCTTTCTTT.

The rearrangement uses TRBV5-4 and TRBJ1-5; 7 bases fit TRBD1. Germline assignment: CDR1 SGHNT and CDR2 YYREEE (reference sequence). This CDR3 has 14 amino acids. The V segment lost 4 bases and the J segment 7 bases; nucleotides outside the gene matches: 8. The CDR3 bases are TGTGCCAGCAGCCCAAACAGGGGTGGCCAGCCCCAGCATTTT. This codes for CASSPNRGGQPQHF.

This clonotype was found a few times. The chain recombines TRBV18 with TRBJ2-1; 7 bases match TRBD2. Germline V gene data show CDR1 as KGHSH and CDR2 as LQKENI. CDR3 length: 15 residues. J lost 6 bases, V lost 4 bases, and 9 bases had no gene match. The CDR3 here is CASSRRLANGNEQFF. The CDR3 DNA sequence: TGTGCCAGCTCACGAAGACTAGCTAACGGCAATGAGCAGTTCTTC.

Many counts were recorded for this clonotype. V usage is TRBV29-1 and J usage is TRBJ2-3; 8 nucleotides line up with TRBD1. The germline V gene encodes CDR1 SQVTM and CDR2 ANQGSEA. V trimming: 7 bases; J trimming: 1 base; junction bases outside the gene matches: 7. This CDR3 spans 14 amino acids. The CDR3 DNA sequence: TGCAGCGCCCCCCGGGGACAGGGCACAGATACGCAGTATTTT. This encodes CSAPRGQGTDTQYF.